A single sample is the source of the 21 T cell receptor beta chains below, sequenced in a study of response to subunit inactivated influenza vaccine. Each CDR3 protein is one row after TCRdb ran MiXCR on the RT-PCR reads. The data show hundreds of thousands of distinct CDR3 sequences, under 20% seen once. Material: PBMCs from blood, obtained 4 to 6 days after vaccination. The receptors derive from a man aged 45 to 65 who received an inactivated influenza vaccine.

This chain joins TRBV7-9 and TRBJ2-3; perhaps TRBD2 as D (6 bases). Per germline, CDR1 SEHNR and CDR2 FQNEAQ (reference sequence). With 2 bases removed from V and 1 base from J, the gap between germline ends came to 13 bases. This CDR3 region has 16 residues. CDR3 protein: CASSLRVGGGTDTQYF. The DNA of the CDR3 is TGTGCCAGCAGCTTAAGGGTCGGGGGAGGCACAGATACGCAGTATTTT.

The V call is TRBV20-1, the J call TRBJ2-7; the D call may be TRBD1 or TRBD2 (6 bases each). V lost 3 bases and J lost 4, with 16 bases in between. Germline V lookup: CDR1 DFQATT, CDR2 SNEGSKA (reference sequence). The CDR3 has 14 residues. CDR3 bases: TGCAGTGCTAGGCGGTCCCAGGGGAGGTACGAGCAGTACTTC. Its protein is CSARRSQGRYEQYF.

The sample holds a few counts of this clonotype. This chain links TRBV20-1 with TRBJ1-3; D remains unclear. In germline, CDR1 is DFQATT, CDR2 SNEGSKA (reference sequence). V shed 2 bases and J shed 0 bases, with 8 bases lying between them. CDR3 length: 14 amino acids. CDR3 nucleotides: TGCAGTGCTAGATGGACTGACTCTGGAAACACCATATATTTT. Its translation: CSARWTDSGNTIYF.

This clonotype came up a few times. V and J are TRBV20-1 and TRBJ2-7; D is possibly TRBD2 (6 bases). This CDR3 has 12 residues. Germline CDR1 DFQATT, CDR2 SNEGSKA (reference sequence). V shed 5 bases and J shed 6 bases, with 14 bases lying between them. The CDR3 loop is CSAWDSLAEQYF. The CDR3 nucleotides read TGCAGTGCTTGGGACTCTCTAGCCGAGCAGTACTTC.

This clonotype was counted a few times. The V and J genes are TRBV7-9 and TRBJ2-7; tentatively, D is TRBD1 (5 bases). Trimming cost V 3 bases and J 6 bases, with 9 bases left between them. The V gene's germline CDR1 is SEHNR and CDR2 FQNEAQ (reference sequence). There are 12 residues in the CDR3. Here the CDR3 DNA reads TGTGCCAGCAGCTTTAAAGGGGCCGAGCAGTACTTC. Translating gives CASSFKGAEQYF.

This clonotype showed up many times. This rearrangement joins TRBV6-5 to TRBJ1-5; no clear D. V gave up 4 bases and J gave up 0 bases, with 4 bases separating them. The CDR3 length is 13 residues. Germline V gene data show CDR1 as MNHEY and CDR2 as SVGAGI. CDR3 bases: TGTGCCAGCAGTTCAAATAGCAATCAGCCCCAGCATTTT. Its protein is CASSSNSNQPQHF.

The chain links TRBV20-1 to TRBJ1-1; D is possibly TRBD1 (6 bases). V gave up 2 bases and J gave up 0 bases, with 10 bases separating them. Germline V gene data show CDR1 as DFQATT and CDR2 as SNEGSKA (reference sequence). The CDR3 is 14 residues long. CDR3 region: CSARIGGMNTEAFF. The CDR3 region has the DNA TGCAGTGCTAGAATAGGGGGGATGAACACTGAAGCTTTCTTT.

This clonotype was picked up a small number of times. This chain joins TRBV4-3 and TRBJ2-2, with 8 positions matching TRBD2. CDR1 and CDR2 (germline): LGHNA, YSLEER. The CDR3 consists of 17 residues. The V gene end was trimmed by 0 bases and the J gene end by 5 bases; junction bases not matched to a gene: 8. In DNA form, the CDR3 reads TGCGCCAGCAGCCAAGATCGGGGGGGAGCGTGGACCGGGGAGCTGTTTTTT. It specifies CASSQDRGGAWTGELFF.

This clonotype appeared a few times. The chain joins TRBV6-1 to TRBJ2-3; TRBD2 agrees at 10 bases. Trimming removed 6 bases from V and 0 bases from J; junction bases left unmatched: 3. Looked up from germline, CDR1 is MNHNS and CDR2 is SASEGT. The CDR3 has 15 amino acids. CDR3 sequence (DNA): TGTGCCAGCAGGCCAGCGGGGGGGAGCACAGATACGCAGTATTTT. Encoded protein: CASRPAGGSTDTQYF.

This clonotype was counted between two and nine times. This sequence joins TRBV11-2 and TRBJ2-1, with D uncertain. The germline V and J ends were trimmed by 5 bases and 5 bases, with 7 bases remaining between them. CDR3 size: 12 residues. From germline, CDR1 is SGHAT and CDR2 FQNNGV. CDR3 residues: CASSPTDNEQFF. The CDR3 DNA reads TGTGCCAGCAGCCCGACTGACAATGAGCAGTTCTTC.

This clonotype was counted many times. The rearrangement links TRBV29-1 to TRBJ1-1; D not certain. The germline V gene has CDR1 SQVTM and CDR2 ANQGSEA. CDR3 length: 12 amino acids. Trimming removed 2 bases at V and 0 bases at J, with 4 bases between. Here the CDR3 DNA reads TGCAGCGTTGAAACGTTGAACACTGAAGCTTTCTTT. Translation: CSVETLNTEAFF.

This chain links TRBV10-2 with TRBJ2-7; 9 nucleotides line up with TRBD2. The CDR3 covers 15 residues. The germline CDR1 and CDR2 sequences are WSHSY and SAAADI. V dropped 9 bases and J dropped 4; count of bases not matched to a gene: 13. The CDR3 DNA is TGCGCCAGTAGATCTAGCGGGGACAACCTTTACGAGCAGTACTTC. It encodes CASRSSGDNLYEQYF.

V is TRBV12-3 or TRBV12-4 and J is TRBJ1-4, with D hard to call. Trimming took off 6 bases at V and 3 bases at J, with 11 bases between the two ends. CDR3 length: 14 residues. The CDR3 protein is CASRLSTPNEKLFF. CDR3 in DNA: TGTGCCAGCAGACTCTCGACCCCTAATGAAAAACTGTTTTTT.

Worth noting for this clonotype: The junction departs from germline at one end; a sequencing error may be responsible. The rearrangement joins TRBV20-1 to TRBJ2-7; D is undetermined. The CDR3 totals 13 residues. The V gene's germline CDR1 is DFQATT and CDR2 SNEGSKA (reference sequence). Here the CDR3 DNA reads TGCAGTGCTAGTAACCCCGGCTCCCACGAGCAGTACTTC. Its protein is CSASNPGSHEQYF.

The gene calls are TRBV29-1 and TRBJ2-1, with TRBD1 identical over 12 bases. In germline, CDR1 is SQVTM, CDR2 ANQGSEA. V dropped 5 bases and J dropped 4; count of bases not matched to a gene: 18. This CDR3 has 19 amino acids. In DNA form, the CDR3 reads TGCAGCGTTCATAGCCGGGACAGGGGGCGGTCAATTGCATACAATGAGCAGTTCTTC. Translation gives CSVHSRDRGRSIAYNEQFF.

This clonotype was recorded a few times. The chain is built from TRBV28 and TRBJ1-5; the D gene is possibly TRBD1 (6 bases). The CDR3 has 16 residues. V was clipped by 7 bases and J by 2 bases, with 18 bases between them. Germline CDR1 reads MDHEN; CDR2 reads SYDVKM. CDR3 residues: CASTSVGRGGNQPQHF. The CDR3, as DNA: TGTGCCAGCACCTCGGTAGGCAGGGGCGGCAATCAGCCCCAGCATTTT.

The sample holds a few counts of this clonotype. This chain uses TRBV20-1 with TRBJ2-3; TRBD2 matches at 12 bases. Per the germline V gene, CDR1 is DFQATT and CDR2 is SNEGSKA (reference sequence). V lost 0 bases, J lost 3 bases, and 4 bases stayed unmatched. The CDR3 is 16 residues long. CDR3 sequence (DNA): TGCAGTGCTAGAGATCTAGCGGGAGGGCAGACAGATACGCAGTATTTT. Translated: CSARDLAGGQTDTQYF.

The gene calls are TRBV5-1 and TRBJ1-1; tentative D call: TRBD1 (5 bases). This CDR3 has 15 residues. Trimming took 0 bases from V and 3 from J, leaving 12 bases between them. CDR1 and CDR2 from the germline V gene are SGHRS and YFSETQ. CDR3 DNA: TGCGCCAGCAGCTTGGTTTCAGGAGGGGACACTGAAGCTTTCTTT. It translates to CASSLVSGGDTEAFF.

This sequence joins TRBV6-1 and TRBJ2-2, with a weak D call TRBD1 (5 bases). The V gene's germline CDR1 is MNHNS and CDR2 SASEGT. Trimming left V 5 bases short and J 3 bases short, with 13 bases between. CDR3 length: 15 amino acids. The CDR3 protein is CASSPPGRDTGELFF. Here the CDR3 DNA reads TGTGCCAGCAGTCCCCCAGGCAGGGACACCGGGGAGCTGTTTTTT.

The sample holds many counts of this clonotype. This chain uses TRBV20-1 with TRBJ2-1; 10 bases map to TRBD2. The length of the CDR3 is 16 residues. The ends lost 0 bases at V and 6 bases at J; junction bases unmatched: 8. Germline V gene data show CDR1 as DFQATT and CDR2 as SNEGSKA (reference sequence). The DNA for the CDR3 is TGCAGTGCTAGAGATTTTACTAGCGGGAACCCCAATGAGCAGTTCTTC. It translates to CSARDFTSGNPNEQFF.

The CDR3 DNA reads TGCGCCAGCAGTTACAGCGTAGGGGACTACAATGAGCAGTTCTTC. It is translated as CASSYSVGDYNEQFF. The chain combines TRBV5-1 with TRBJ2-1, with D perhaps TRBD1 (5 bases). Deletions cut 5 bases from V and 3 bases from J, with 15 bases between. The germline gives CDR1 SGHRS, CDR2 YFSETQ. The CDR3 extends over 15 amino acids.